A single sample is the source of the 12 T cell receptor beta chains below, sequenced in a study of human T cells and chemical hapten exposure. TCRdb reanalysed the RACE reads using MiXCR and keeps one entry per CDR3 protein. Seen here are about 80,000 distinct CDR3 sequences, about 15% observed once, and the top ten hold roughly 4.9%. Documented time point: pre-sensitization, week 0. As to treatment: therapeutic diphenylcyclopropenone sensitization with weekly scalp DPC. Sample: whole blood, taken in connection with sensitization to the hapten diphenylcyclopropenone (DPC). These receptors originate from a woman in her fifties or sixties with alopecia areata. Some clones in this sample may be carry-over from other donors' samples.

In this sample, this clonotype turned up a few times. This chain links TRBV18 with TRBJ2-1, with a tentative D call TRBD2 (6 bases). The CDR3 length is 15 residues. Germline V gives CDR1 KGHSH, CDR2 LQKENI. The V end lost 3 bases, the J end lost 7 bases, and 16 bases lay between the germline ends. The CDR3 loop reads CASSPPTGAENEQFF. In DNA form, the CDR3 reads TGTGCCAGCTCACCCCCGACGGGAGCGGAAAATGAGCAGTTCTTC. Full variable domain (missing parts from reference TRBV18 and TRBJ2-1): NAGVMQNPRHLVRRRGQEARLRCSPMKGHSHVYWYRQLPEEGLKFMVYLQKENIIDESGMPKERFSAEFPKEGPSILRIQQVVRGDSAAYFCASSPPTGAENEQFFGPGTRLTVL.

This clonotype was detected once. The rearrangement links TRBV12-3 or TRBV12-4 to TRBJ2-5; unclear D gene. The length of the CDR3 is 14 residues. The V and J ends lost 2 bases and 5 bases respectively, with 12 bases between them. As DNA, the CDR3 is TGTGCCAGCAGTTTACCCAGCGTGCCGGAGACCCAGTACTTC. As protein: CASSLPSVPETQYF.

This clonotype was observed a handful of times. The chain couples TRBV28 to TRBJ1-5; the D gene is possibly TRBD1 (6 bases). There are 15 residues in the CDR3. V was pared by 6 bases and J by 3 bases, with 15 bases between. Germline V gene data show CDR1 as MDHEN and CDR2 as SYDVKM. The CDR3 protein is CASRVPQGPNQPQHF. The CDR3, as DNA: TGTGCCAGCAGAGTACCACAGGGTCCCAATCAGCCCCAGCATTTT.

The V and J genes are TRBV6-6 and TRBJ1-5, with D perhaps matching TRBD1 (6 bases). This CDR3 comprises 12 residues. CDR1 is MNHNY, CDR2 SVGAGI, per germline (reference sequence). V lost 6 bases to trimming and J lost 15 bases, with 18 bases between them. The CDR3 DNA follows: TGTGCCAGCAGCCAACAGGCAGGGGCTGGGCATTTT. Translating it yields CASSQQAGAGHF.

The V gene is TRBV7-2, the J gene TRBJ2-2; D is undetermined. This CDR3 contains 14 residues. Per the germline V gene, CDR1 is SGHTA and CDR2 is FQGNSA. Trimming took 5 bases from V and 1 from J, leaving 8 bases between them. The CDR3 DNA sequence: TGTGCCAGCAGCCGAACACTGAACACCGGGGAGCTGTTTTTT. Amino acids: CASSRTLNTGELFF.

The table lists this clonotype with many counts. J is TRBJ1-1 and V is TRBV7-8, with D possibly matching TRBD1 (5 bases). This CDR3 has 13 residues. Germline V gene lookup returns CDR1 SGHVS and CDR2 FQNEAQ. V was shortened by 1 base and J by 5 bases, with 8 bases between the two germline ends. The CDR3 loop is CASSLGTRTEAFF. CDR3 coding DNA: TGTGCCAGCAGCTTAGGGACAAGGACTGAAGCTTTCTTT.

This sequence joins TRBV29-1 and TRBJ2-1; D gene uncertain. This CDR3 spans 8 amino acids. Germline V gene data show CDR1 as SQVTM and CDR2 as ANQGSEA. The V and J ends lost 3 bases and 15 bases respectively, with 6 bases between them. The DNA for the CDR3 is TGCAGCGTTGAGGACGGGTTCTTC. Translation gives CSVEDGFF.

There are a few counts of this clonotype. The chain has TRBV12-3 or TRBV12-4 and TRBJ2-1; D may be TRBD1 (5 bases). Trimming took 2 bases from V and 9 from J, leaving 17 bases between them. The CDR3 runs to 15 residues. The CDR3 region is CASSLTPPGFGEQFF. CDR3 in DNA: TGTGCCAGCAGTTTAACCCCTCCAGGGTTCGGTGAGCAGTTCTTC.

The CDR3 loop is CASSSTAGGTEQFF. The CDR3 DNA reads TGTGCCAGCAGCTCTACCGCAGGCGGCACTGAGCAGTTCTTC. This rearrangement joins TRBV7-2 to TRBJ2-1; D uncertain. From germline, CDR1 is SGHTA and CDR2 FQGNSA. The CDR3 consists of 14 residues. V lost 4 bases, J lost 9 bases, and 16 bases lay in between.

There are a few counts of this clonotype. The chain employs TRBV5-1 and TRBJ2-3; D perhaps matches TRBD2 (8 bases). The germline V gene has CDR1 SGHRS and CDR2 YFSETQ. Trimming pared 4 bases from V and 8 bases from J, leaving 17 bases between. The CDR3 spans 14 residues. The CDR3 spells CASSHGQAGGTQYF. The DNA of the CDR3 is TGCGCCAGCAGCCATGGACAGGCGGGAGGTACGCAGTATTTT.

The CDR3 reads CATSRDLDRGPFYSNQPQHF. The CDR3 DNA follows: TGTGCCACCAGCAGAGATCTTGACAGGGGGCCCTTTTATAGCAATCAGCCCCAGCATTTT. V usage is TRBV15 and J usage is TRBJ1-5, with TRBD1 identical over 10 bases. The germline gives CDR1 LNHNV, CDR2 YYDKDF (reference sequence). Trimming removed 0 bases from V and 0 bases from J; junction bases left unmatched: 11. The CDR3 consists of 20 residues.

The chain is built from TRBV5-6 and TRBJ1-5; tentative D call: TRBD1 (6 bases). The CDR3 extends over 14 amino acids. Trimming cost V 5 bases and J 0 bases, with 9 bases left between them. Per the germline V gene, CDR1 is SGHDT and CDR2 is YYEEEE. The CDR3 DNA is TGTGCCAGCAGTCGCAGGGGTAGCAATCAGCCCCAGCATTTT. Translated, it gives CASSRRGSNQPQHF.